The 6 T cell receptor beta chains below come from one sample, sequenced in a study of T-cell memory formation after mild COVID-19. TCRdb called the 5' RACE reads again in MiXCR, with one record for every CDR3 protein. The sample contains 150,000 or so distinct CDR3 sequences, about 23% of which appear only once. The specimen was PBMCs or a T cell subset sorted from them (not recorded which). These receptors originate from an adult woman who had mild COVID-19 (a few samples of this study predate the infection). Cell type and time point are not known.

V usage is TRBV12-3 or TRBV12-4 and J usage is TRBJ2-3; tentative D call: TRBD2 (6 bases). Trimming shortened V by 4 bases and J by 2 bases, and 13 bases separated the two germline ends. This CDR3 comprises 15 residues. The chain's CDR3 is CASSYSGLYTDTQYF. The CDR3 coding sequence is TGTGCCAGCAGTTACTCGGGACTTTACACAGATACGCAGTATTTT.

The genes are TRBV30 and TRBJ1-4; possible D gene TRBD1, 5 bases. The CDR3 runs 12 residues. The V and J ends lost 7 bases and 12 bases respectively, with 18 bases between them. Germline V CDR1 and CDR2: GTSNPN, SVGIG (reference sequence). The CDR3 DNA reads as TGTGCCTCGTCTGCGGGGCTGGGGGAACTGTTTTTT. This encodes CASSAGLGELFF.

This clonotype was detected only a few times. The rearrangement uses TRBV5-1 and TRBJ2-7; 14 nucleotides match TRBD2. J lost 2 bases, V lost 0 bases, and 4 bases had no gene match. CDR3 length: 17 residues. Germline V gives CDR1 SGHRS, CDR2 YFSETQ. The CDR3 region is CASSLGGLAGDPYEQYF. In nucleotides, the CDR3 is TGCGCCAGCAGCTTGGGGGGACTAGCGGGAGATCCCTACGAGCAGTACTTC. Full variable domain (remainder filled in from reference TRBV5-1 and TRBJ2-7): KAGVTQTPRYLIKTRGQQVTLSCSPISGHRSVSWYQQTPGQGLQFLFEYFSETQRNKGNFPGRFSGRQFSNSRSEMNVSTLELGDSALYLCASSLGGLAGDPYEQYFGPGTRLTVT.

DNA for the CDR3: TGTGCCAGCAGCCCGACGCTCGGCGGGGCCAACGTCCTGACTTTC. Amino acids: CASSPTLGGANVLTF. The V and J genes are TRBV7-2 and TRBJ2-6; unclear D gene. CDR3 length: 15 amino acids. V was pared by 5 bases and J by 4 bases, with 12 bases between. Germline assignment: CDR1 SGHTA and CDR2 FQGNSA.

The genes are TRBV9 and TRBJ1-1; a possible D gene is TRBD1 (6 bases). The CDR3 sequence is 16 residues long. CDR1 SGDLS and CDR2 YYNGEE come from the germline V gene. The V and J ends lost 1 base and 1 base respectively, with 14 bases between them. CDR3 sequence (DNA): TGTGCCAGCAGCGTAATCGTGGGGGACAAGAACACTGAAGCTTTCTTT. Encoded protein: CASSVIVGDKNTEAFF.

The V and J genes are TRBV4-1 and TRBJ2-1; D remains unclear. CDR1 and CDR2 from the germline V gene are MGHRA and YSYEKL. The CDR3 covers 14 residues. Trimming removed 0 bases from V and 6 bases from J, with 9 bases in between. CDR3 DNA sequence: TGCGCCAGCAGCCAAGAAGGGCCCGTCAATGAGCAGTTCTTC. It is translated as CASSQEGPVNEQFF.